The clone carrying this T cell receptor (beta chain) has a handful of counts. Its target is not known. The length of the CDR3 is 16 residues. The V and J ends lost 3 bases and 7 bases respectively, with 19 bases between them. From germline, CDR1 is MGHRA and CDR2 YSYEKL. The data are from a study of T-cell memory formation after mild COVID-19. Study results and caveats: Those CD4+ clones that contracted were mainly in CM and EM (CD8+ ones in EMRA). Later expanders leaned CD4+, whereas day 15 to 85 contracting clones were balanced CD4/CD8.

TCRdb redid the calling of the 5' RACE reads with MiXCR, one entry per CDR3 protein. The sample has 240,000 or so distinct CDR3 sequences, 8.5% to 9.5% seen once; the top ten hold 20% to 25%. The receptor was isolated from a man younger than 30 who had mild COVID-19 (a few samples of this study predate the infection). Cell type and time point are not known. The chain employs TRBV4-1 and TRBJ1-5; D is uncertain. The material sequenced was PBMCs or a T cell subset sorted from them (not recorded which). DNA of the CDR3: TGCGCCAGCAGCCATTCGTCTTCTGGGGTTCGACAGCCCCAGCATTTT. Translation: CASSHSSSGVRQPQHF.